A selection of T cell receptor beta chains follows, all from one sample in a study of neurological immune-mediated disorders. In TCRdb, the 5' RACE reads were re-called with MiXCR into one record per CDR3 protein. The data show about 30,000 distinct CDR3 sequences, approximately 12% seen once. Sequencing used PBMCs. These receptors all come from a man aged 55 to 70 in good health. Each CDR3 is given with its conserved first and last residue. The order of the fields is clone size, J gene, V gene, CDR3 length, D gene, CDR3 DNA, CDR3 protein. A D gene is named only where the DNA matches it firmly. Sizes are listed as once, few or many counts, or a class when the clone is expanded.

many TRBJ1-3 TRBV7-8 16 NA TGTGCCAGCAGCGCAGATAGTTCAGGAACTGGAAACACCATATATTTT CASSADSSGTGNTIYF
medium-sized TRBJ1-1 TRBV7-2 13 TRBD1 TGTGCCAGCAGCTTTACAGGGGGCACTGAAGCTTTCTTT CASSFTGGTEAFF
many TRBJ2-1 TRBV20-1 12 NA TGCAGTGCTCGGGAGTGGGGTTATGAGCAGTTCTTC CSAREWGYEQFF
many TRBJ2-7 TRBV6-5 14 NA TGTGCCAGCAGACCTCACGGACAGTTCGGCGAGCAGTACTTC CASRPHGQFGEQYF
many TRBJ2-4 TRBV20-1 13 TRBD2 TGCAGTGCTCCCAGCGGGAGTTTGAACATTCAGTACTTC CSAPSGSLNIQYF
many TRBJ2-5 TRBV2 16 NA TGTGCCAGCAGTGAAGTCGTAGGGGTGGGGGTCGAGACCCAGTACTTC CASSEVVGVGVETQYF
many TRBJ1-2 TRBV5-1 14 NA TGCGCCAGCAGGATGGACGGACCTAACTATGGCTACACCTTC CASRMDGPNYGYTF
many TRBJ2-3 TRBV5-1 13 NA TGCGCCAGCAGAGAGGGTTCCACAGATACGCAGTATTTT CASREGSTDTQYF
medium-sized TRBJ1-4 TRBV27 13 NA TGTGCCAGCAGCGTAGAGGGAGAAGAAAAACTGTTTTTT CASSVEGEEKLFF
many TRBJ2-1 TRBV4-3 15 TRBD2 TGCGCCAGCAGCGCCACTAGCGGGAGAGTAGATGAGCAGTTCTTC CASSATSGRVDEQFF
many TRBJ2-3 TRBV7-6 13 NA TGTGCCAGCAGCCCCCTACACCCGGATACGCAGTATTTT CASSPLHPDTQYF
medium-sized TRBJ2-7 TRBV14 15 NA TGTGCCAGCAGCCAAGGGTCGGGATTCTCCTACGAGCAGTACTTC CASSQGSGFSYEQYF
many TRBJ1-3 TRBV10-3 14 NA TGTGCCTCCGGGACGGGGGTGACCGGAAACACCATATATTTT CASGTGVTGNTIYF
many TRBJ2-4 TRBV20-1 16 TRBD1 TGCAGTGCTACAGGACAGGCGTTCCTAGCCAAAAACATTCAGTACTTC CSATGQAFLAKNIQYF
many TRBJ2-1 TRBV5-1 13 NA TGCGCCAGCAGCTTGACCCAGTACAATGAGCAGTTCTTC CASSLTQYNEQFF
many TRBJ2-5 TRBV7-6 15 TRBD1 TGTGCCAGCAGCGCGGGACAGGGGAAGCGAGAGACCCAGTACTTC CASSAGQGKRETQYF